This is a list of T cell receptor beta chains from one sample in a study of post-analysis software for immune sequencing data. MiXCR was run by TCRdb on the PCR reads, yielding one entry per CDR3 protein. The repertoire includes under 900,000 distinct CDR3 sequences, approximately 50% of them detected once, and 4.6% sits in the top ten. Specimen: blood. The receptor set was obtained from a girl aged 5 to 17 with multiple sclerosis. Both conserved end residues are part of each CDR3. The D gene is left open where the match is weak. The size of a clone is reported for some rows only, either as once, few or many, or as a class for expanded clones.

cdr3_aa cdr3_nt d_call clone_size cdr3_length j_call v_call
CASSHGALSYEQYF TGTGCCAGCAGCCACGGGGCACTCTCCTACGAGCAGTACTTC - - 14 TRBJ2-7 TRBV3-1
CASSLDAPRGRLNYGYTF TGTGCCAGCAGCTTAGACGCCCCCAGGGGGCGCCTCAACTATGGCTACACCTTC TRBD1 - 18 TRBJ1-2 TRBV7-9
CASSLQGRPGTSYEQYF TGTGCCAGCAGCTTACAGGGGAGGCCGGGGACGTCGTACGAGCAGTACTTC - - 17 TRBJ2-7 TRBV7-2
CSARAGPGQSYEQYF TGCAGTGCTAGAGCTGGCCCCGGGCAATCCTACGAGCAGTACTTC - - 15 TRBJ2-7 TRBV20-1
CASSGTIQETQYF TGTGCCAGTAGCGGGACCATTCAAGAGACCCAGTACTTC TRBD2 - 13 TRBJ2-5 TRBV7-2
CASSGDRPSAYEQYF TGTGCCAGCAGTGGAGACAGACCCTCGGCCTACGAGCAGTACTTC - few 15 TRBJ2-7 TRBV12-3/TRBV12-4
CASSIVAGERYEQYF TGTGCCAGTAGTATAGTAGCGGGAGAACGGTACGAGCAGTACTTC TRBD2 - 15 TRBJ2-7 TRBV19
CASRVGPNYGYTF TGTGCCAGCAGAGTGGGACCTAACTATGGCTACACCTTC - - 13 TRBJ1-2 TRBV28
CSVVTLGLAASTDTQYF TGCAGCGTTGTTACTCTTGGACTAGCGGCTAGCACAGATACGCAGTATTTT TRBD2 few 17 TRBJ2-3 TRBV29-1
CASSRGSGTDTQYF TGTGCCAGCAGCCGTGGTAGCGGCACAGATACGCAGTATTTT - - 14 TRBJ2-3 TRBV3-1
CASSWGQGRSYNEQFF TGTGCCAGCAGCTGGGGACAGGGCCGCAGTTACAATGAGCAGTTCTTC TRBD1 - 16 TRBJ2-1 TRBV7-3
CSAPLASGGTYEQYF TGCAGTGCCCCTCTCGCGAGTGGGGGGACCTACGAGCAGTACTTC - - 15 TRBJ2-7 TRBV20-1
CASSRGLAGADVRLLFF TGTGCCAGCAGCAGGGGACTAGCGGGAGCGGACGTAAGGCTGCTGTTCTTC TRBD2 - 17 TRBJ2-1 TRBV7-3
CSAPTSGGPKNIQYF TGCAGTGCCCCAACGTCGGGGGGGCCCAAAAACATTCAGTACTTC TRBD2 few 15 TRBJ2-4 TRBV20-1
CASSLSPDYEQYF TGCGCCAGCAGCCTTTCTCCCGACTACGAGCAGTACTTC - few 13 TRBJ2-7 TRBV5-1
CASSFVALDEQYF TGCGCCAGCAGCTTCGTAGCGTTGGACGAGCAGTACTTC - - 13 TRBJ2-7 TRBV5-1
CASSFGQDTQYF TGCGCCAGCAGCTTTGGGCAAGATACGCAGTATTTT - - 12 TRBJ2-3 TRBV5-1
CSARGPQGLAYYNEQFF TGCAGTGCTAGAGGTCCCCAGGGACTAGCGTATTACAATGAGCAGTTCTTC TRBD2 few 17 TRBJ2-1 TRBV20-1
CSARDGFSGEGLGETQYF TGCAGTGCTAGAGATGGGTTTAGCGGGGAGGGGTTAGGGGAGACCCAGTACTTC TRBD2 - 18 TRBJ2-5 TRBV20-1
CASSFTGTVQYF TGTGCCAGCAGCTTCACCGGGACGGTGCAGTACTTC - - 12 TRBJ2-5 TRBV12-3/TRBV12-4
CSARPSGRYYTYEQYF TGCAGTGCTAGACCTTCTGGGAGGTACTACACCTACGAGCAGTACTTC - - 16 TRBJ2-7 TRBV20-1
CSARGGDRYEQYF TGCAGTGCTCGAGGGGGGGACCGCTACGAGCAGTACTTC - few 13 TRBJ2-7 TRBV20-1
CASSPGGHQTSYEQYF TGCGCCAGCAGCCCGGGGGGACACCAAACCTCCTACGAGCAGTACTTC - - 16 TRBJ2-7 TRBV5-1
CASSMTPANSPLHF TGTGCCAGCAGCATGACACCGGCCAATTCACCCCTCCACTTT - - 14 TRBJ1-6 TRBV7-8
CAIRREAGVETQYF TGTGCCATCAGAAGGGAGGCCGGCGTAGAGACCCAGTACTTC - - 14 TRBJ2-5 TRBV10-3
CATSRGSRETQYF TGTGCCACCAGCAGGGGCAGTAGGGAGACCCAGTACTTC - few 13 TRBJ2-5 TRBV15
CASSDDGGMLETQYF TGTGCCAGCAGCGACGACGGGGGGATGCTTGAGACCCAGTACTTC TRBD2 - 15 TRBJ2-5 TRBV11-2
CASSRKGGYEQFF TGCGCCAGCAGCCGGAAAGGGGGTTATGAGCAGTTCTTC - few 13 TRBJ2-1 TRBV5-1
CASSPTLTREIHEQFF TGTGCCAGCAGCCCTACCCTTACCCGGGAGATTCATGAGCAGTTCTTC - - 16 TRBJ2-1 TRBV12-3/TRBV12-4
CASSPEGEVQFF TGTGCCAGCAGCCCTGAGGGTGAGGTCCAGTTCTTC - - 12 TRBJ2-1 TRBV7-9
CASTQYMLGTSEKLFF TGCGCCAGCACCCAATACATGCTAGGCACGAGTGAAAAACTGTTTTTT - - 16 TRBJ1-4 TRBV4-1
CASGLEPGLAQETQYF TGTGCTAGTGGTTTGGAACCCGGGCTAGCCCAAGAGACCCAGTACTTC - - 16 TRBJ2-5 TRBV12-5
CASSADRLNYGYTF TGTGCCAGCAGCGCGGACAGACTTAACTATGGCTACACCTTC - few 14 TRBJ1-2 TRBV7-8
CASSGRLAGATDTQYF TGCGCCAGCAGCGGAAGACTAGCGGGCGCCACAGATACGCAGTATTTT TRBD2 - 16 TRBJ2-3 TRBV5-1
CASSWGQMSSYEQYF TGTGCCAGCAGTTGGGGACAGATGAGCTCCTACGAGCAGTACTTC TRBD1 - 15 TRBJ2-7 TRBV12-3/TRBV12-4
CASSLTPISYNEQFF TGTGCCAGCAGCTTGACCCCCATCTCCTACAATGAGCAGTTCTTC - many 15 TRBJ2-1 TRBV5-6
CASSMGQAPNYGYTF TGTGCCAGCAGCATGGGACAGGCCCCTAACTATGGCTACACCTTC TRBD1 few 15 TRBJ1-2 TRBV9
CSASSDSHTDTQYF TGCAGTGCTAGCTCAGACTCCCACACAGATACGCAGTATTTT - - 14 TRBJ2-3 TRBV20-1
CATSRIGGLNEQFF TGTGCCACCAGCAGAATTGGAGGCCTCAATGAGCAGTTCTTC - - 14 TRBJ2-1 TRBV15
CTVGGALPETQYF TGCACCGTGGGCGGGGCGCTCCCTGAGACCCAGTACTTC - few 13 TRBJ2-5 TRBV29-1
CASSRGTGQETQYF TGTGCCAGCAGCCGAGGGACAGGACAAGAGACCCAGTACTTC TRBD1 many 14 TRBJ2-5 TRBV7-3
CASSAYRGPYEQYF TGTGCCAGCAGCGCATATCGGGGTCCCTACGAGCAGTACTTC - - 14 TRBJ2-7 TRBV9
CASSYSMDPSQPQHF TGTGCCAGCAGTTACTCGATGGATCCCAGTCAGCCCCAGCATTTT - - 15 TRBJ1-5 TRBV6-6
CASSAPGPNPYNEQFF TGTGCCAGCAGCGCCCCGGGTCCTAACCCCTACAATGAGCAGTTCTTC - - 16 TRBJ2-1 TRBV7-3
CASRERTSGSQETQYF TGTGCCAGCAGAGAGCGGACTAGCGGGAGTCAGGAGACCCAGTACTTC TRBD2 few 16 TRBJ2-5 TRBV6-6
CSARDPGGPETQYF TGCAGTGCTAGAGATCCGGGGGGCCCAGAGACCCAGTACTTC - - 14 TRBJ2-5 TRBV20-1
CATSREKGSYEQYF TGTGCCACCAGCAGAGAGAAGGGGTCCTACGAGCAGTACTTC - - 14 TRBJ2-7 TRBV15
CSASANEKLFF TGCAGCGCCAGCGCTAATGAAAAACTGTTTTTT - - 11 TRBJ1-4 TRBV29-1
CASSPRHDTQYF TGTGCCAGCAGCCCTCGACACGATACGCAGTATTTT - few 12 TRBJ2-3 TRBV7-9
CASSITSTHYEQYF TGTGCCAGCAGCATCACTAGCACCCACTACGAGCAGTACTTC - - 14 TRBJ2-7 TRBV5-4
CASSRDRGGETQYF TGTGCCAGCAGTCGGGACAGGGGAGGGGAGACCCAGTACTTC TRBD1 - 14 TRBJ2-5 TRBV12-3/TRBV12-4
CASSYGAYGYTF TGTGCCAGCAGTTACGGGGCCTATGGCTACACCTTC - - 12 TRBJ1-2 TRBV6-5